Ten or more counts support the clone carrying this T cell receptor beta chain. Its antigen is still unknown. cDNA synthesis used the whole RNA isolate, giving expressed TCRB sequences. Clones were read by immunoSEQ multiplex PCR, and TCRdb kept only the in-frame ones, dropping some. The sample yields over 300,000 clones, around 9.7% seen once. CD4+ naive, central memory, regulatory and stem cell-like memory subsets were isolated by sorting on CD45RO/CCR7/CD25/CD127/CD95/CD27. All of the sorted populations showed purity greater than 98%. V was pared by 5 bases and J by 1 base, with 12 bases between. Per the germline V gene, CDR1 is SGHVS and CDR2 is FNYEAQ. This CDR3 is built from 14 residues. This entry is derived from a study of beta chain features in type 1 diabetes. The study's findings and limits: Within each of all four CD4+ subsets, Type 1 diabetes patients had TCRB CDR3s that were moderately but significantly shorter.

This receptor was taken from a man aged 30 to 39 with type 1 diabetes. The rearrangement uses TRBV7-6 and TRBJ2-7; a possible D gene is TRBD1 (6 bases). Specimen: central memory CD4+ T cells from blood. CDR3 sequence reads: CASSSGGQSYEQYF. As DNA, the CDR3 is TGTGCCAGCAGCAGCGGCGGACAGTCCTACGAGCAGTACTTC.